This passage covers 32 T cell receptor beta chains from one sample sequenced in a study of blood T cell repertoires in COVID-19. Clones were sequenced by immunoSEQ multiplex PCR, and TCRdb holds only the in-frame ones, with some missing. The data contain some 120,000 clones, approximately 85% of them singletons. The sample taken for sequencing was peripheral blood. These TCRs come from a woman aged 80 or older with COVID-19, enrolled during active disease.

V gene TRBV19 combines with J gene TRBJ2-2, with D perhaps matching TRBD2 (6 bases). Germline CDR1 is LNHDA and CDR2 is SQIVND (reference sequence). This CDR3 is built from 16 residues. V shed 7 bases and J shed 0 bases, with 15 bases lying between them. Written as DNA, the CDR3 is TGTGCCAGTAAAGTTTCCGGCGGGACGAACACCGGGGAGCTGTTTTTT. It translates to CASKVSGGTNTGELFF.

The chain carries TRBV6-5 and TRBJ1-1, with 7 bases that match TRBD1. CDR1 is MNHEY and CDR2 is SVGAGI in the germline V gene. This CDR3 contains 13 residues. V was pared by 4 bases and J by 4 bases, with 3 bases of the junction left unmatched. CDR3 region: CASSSTGSTEAFF. CDR3 DNA: TGTGCCAGCAGTTCGACAGGGTCCACTGAAGCTTTCTTT.

The gene calls are TRBV6-6 and TRBJ1-1, with D tentatively TRBD1 (5 bases). The V and J ends lost 5 bases and 0 bases respectively, with 10 bases between them. Germline V gene data show CDR1 as MNHNY and CDR2 as SVGAGI (reference sequence). This CDR3 is 14 amino acids long. The CDR3 sequence: CASSPRTLNTEAFF. The CDR3 nucleotides are TGTGCCAGCAGTCCTCGGACATTGAACACTGAAGCTTTCTTT.

J is TRBJ2-5 and V is TRBV21-1; the table assigns TRBD1, which was not confirmed against the DNA. TRBV21-1 is an annotated pseudogene. This CDR3 is 17 amino acids long. The CDR3 loop is CASTPESGRAYQETQYF. The CDR3 coding sequence is TGTGCCAGCACCCCCGAATCCGGCAGGGCGTACCAAGAGACCCAGTACTTC.

The V call is TRBV7-8, the J call TRBJ1-1; no clear D. V lost 2 bases, J lost 10 bases, and 17 bases lay in between. Germline V lookup: CDR1 SGHVS, CDR2 FQNEAQ. There are 14 residues in the CDR3. The CDR3: CASSLIPSSAAAFF. DNA of the CDR3: TGTGCCAGCAGCTTAATCCCTAGTTCCGCCGCAGCTTTCTTT.

This chain links TRBV2 with TRBJ2-1; TRBD2 aligns across 8 bases. The CDR3 spans 13 residues. V lost 7 bases and J lost 9; bases outside the gene matches: 8. From germline, CDR1 is SNHLY and CDR2 FYNNEI. The CDR3 loop reads CASISGSSTEQFF. As DNA, the CDR3 is TGTGCCAGCATCAGCGGGAGTAGTACTGAGCAGTTCTTC.

Comment on this clone: One junction end does not reproduce the germline sequence, and a read error may be involved. This chain joins TRBV7-7 and TRBJ2-1; D call uncertain. Per germline, CDR1 SSHAT and CDR2 FNYEAQ (reference sequence). This CDR3 is built from 13 residues. The CDR3 nucleotides read TGTGCTAGCAGCTTTGGGCCAGACAATGAGCAGTTCTTC. It is translated as CASSFGPDNEQFF.

This clone appeared a few times. CDR3 loop: CASSPTVFSYNSPLHF. The CDR3 DNA reads as TGTGCCAGCAGCCCTACAGTTTTCTCCTATAATTCACCCCTCCACTTT. The chain combines TRBV9 with TRBJ1-6; D unresolved. The germline V gene encodes CDR1 SGDLS and CDR2 YYNGEE. This CDR3 is 16 amino acids long. V was shortened by 4 bases and J by 0 bases, with 11 bases between the two germline ends.

V is TRBV5-1 and J is TRBJ1-1; the match to TRBD1 covers 7 bases. The V gene's germline CDR1 is SGHRS and CDR2 YFSETQ. The V and J ends lost 5 bases and 8 bases, in that order; junction bases with no gene match: 3. CDR3 length equals 11 residues. The CDR3 reads CASRQGTEAFF. CDR3 bases: TGCGCCAGCAGACAGGGGACCGAAGCTTTCTTT.

This clone was seen a handful of times. The V and J genes are TRBV28 and TRBJ2-7; TRBD2 is a possible D gene (6 bases). Germline V gene data show CDR1 as MDHEN and CDR2 as SYDVKM. The CDR3 length is 15 residues. With 4 bases removed from V and 6 bases from J, the gap between germline ends came to 19 bases. CDR3 loop: CASSSGGGGGREQYF. The CDR3 nucleotides read TGTGCCAGCAGTTCCGGGGGAGGAGGAGGACGCGAGCAGTACTTC.

J is TRBJ2-1 and V is TRBV7-2; a possible D gene is TRBD1 (5 bases). V was clipped by 3 bases and J by 9 bases, with 12 bases between them. This CDR3 comprises 13 residues. Germline V gives CDR1 SGHTA, CDR2 FQGNSA. The CDR3 spells CASSLGQSGEQFF. CDR3 DNA sequence: TGTGCCAGCAGCTTGGGGCAATCGGGTGAGCAGTTCTTC.

The rearrangement links TRBV3-1 (or the pseudogene TRBV3-2) to TRBJ1-6; 7 bases fit TRBD1. In germline, CDR1 is LGHDT, CDR2 YNNKEL (reference sequence). The CDR3 runs to 20 residues. V dropped 0 bases and J dropped 1; count of bases not matched to a gene: 12. The CDR3 DNA follows: TGTGCCAGCAGCCAAGAATTCGGGAGGGGGCGCATTTCCTATAATTCACCCCTCCACTTT. It translates to CASSQEFGRGRISYNSPLHF.

This rearrangement joins TRBV28 to TRBJ2-1, with a weak D call TRBD2 (5 bases). Per the germline V gene, CDR1 is MDHEN and CDR2 is SYDVKM. The CDR3 runs to 11 residues. The V end was cut by 7 bases, the J end by 9 bases, with 10 bases between. The DNA of the CDR3 is TGTGCCAGCAACGCGGGCGGTGAGCAGTTCTTC. This codes for CASNAGGEQFF.

A single count supports this clone. This chain joins TRBV5-4 and TRBJ1-4; D gene unclear. V lost 4 bases to trimming and J lost 8 bases, with 9 bases between them. Germline V lookup: CDR1 SGHNT, CDR2 YYREEE (reference sequence). The CDR3 covers 12 residues. Here the CDR3 DNA reads TGTGCCAGCAGCCTGGACGGGGAAAAACTGTTTTTT. Protein product: CASSLDGEKLFF. The whole variable domain, filled in from reference TRBV5-4 and TRBJ1-4, reads ETGVTQSPTHLIKTRGQQVTLRCSSQSGHNTVSWYQQALGQGPQFIFQYYREEENGRGNFPPRFSGLQFPNYSSELNVNALELDDSALYLCASSLDGEKLFFGSGTQLSVL.

In nucleotides, the CDR3 is TGTGCCAGCAGCTGGGGACAGACACTTCAGCAGCCCCAGCATTTT. Protein product: CASSWGQTLQQPQHF. The chain has TRBV6-2 or TRBV6-3 and TRBJ1-5; the match to TRBD1 covers 7 bases. Germline V gene lookup returns CDR1 MNHEY and CDR2 SVGEGT. V dropped 6 bases and J dropped 7; count of bases not matched to a gene: 12. The CDR3 is 15 amino acids.

V is TRBV5-1 and J is TRBJ2-1; 13 bases are shared with TRBD2. Germline V gives CDR1 SGHRS, CDR2 YFSETQ. Trimming at V came to 4 bases and at J to 10 bases, leaving 11 bases not matched to a gene. The CDR3 covers 16 residues. The CDR3 is CASSASGLAGDGEQFF. CDR3 in DNA: TGCGCCAGCAGCGCCAGCGGACTAGCGGGAGATGGCGAGCAGTTCTTC.

This clone came up once. This chain connects TRBV24-1 to TRBJ1-4, with 7 bases identical to TRBD1. The CDR3 length is 13 residues. Losses at the gene ends were 10 bases for V and 7 bases for J; bases not matched to a gene: 8. The germline V gene has CDR1 KGHDR and CDR2 SFDVKD. The CDR3 region has the DNA TGTGCCACGCAAGGGGGCGCCGGTGAAAAACTGTTTTTT. Translated: CATQGGAGEKLFF.

This rearrangement joins TRBV4-3 to TRBJ2-7, with 10 bases matching TRBD2. The CDR3 runs 19 residues. Germline CDR1 LGHNA, CDR2 YSLEER. Losses at the gene ends were 0 bases for V and 4 bases for J; bases not matched to a gene: 15. CDR3 residues: CASSQDLLAGAGRAYEQYF. The CDR3 DNA sequence: TGCGCCAGCAGCCAAGATCTTCTAGCGGGAGCTGGAAGGGCTTACGAGCAGTACTTC.

The rearrangement joins TRBV29-1 to TRBJ2-3; D unclear. V was shortened by 6 bases and J by 2 bases, with 9 bases between the two germline ends. The CDR3 extends over 12 amino acids. In germline, CDR1 is SQVTM, CDR2 ANQGSEA. CDR3 sequence reads: CSVVQSTDTQYF. The CDR3 region has the DNA TGCAGCGTGGTACAGTCCACAGATACGCAGTATTTT.

The V call is TRBV9, the J call TRBJ1-2; D is ambiguous. Between the trimmed V and J ends, which lost 3 bases and 4 bases, there was a span of 16 bases. This CDR3 spans 15 amino acids. CDR1 is SGDLS and CDR2 is YYNGEE in the germline V gene. The CDR3, as DNA: TGTGCCAGCAGCGCCCGAGGTGTCAGTTTCTATGGCTACACCTTC. This encodes CASSARGVSFYGYTF.

The chain links TRBV28 to TRBJ1-2; D gene ambiguous. Trimming stripped 1 base from V and 8 bases from J, with 14 bases between. The CDR3 is made up of 14 amino acids. Germline V gives CDR1 MDHEN, CDR2 SYDVKM. The chain's CDR3 is CASSLLRGMGGYTF. The CDR3 DNA reads TGTGCCAGCAGTTTATTACGGGGAATGGGAGGCTACACCTTC.

A note on this clone: Other nucleotide sequences from this sample produce the same CDR3. The gene calls are TRBV3-1 (or the pseudogene TRBV3-2) and TRBJ1-1; D unclear. The V gene lost 1 base and the J gene lost 2 bases, with 8 bases spanning the gap. Per the germline V gene, CDR1 is LGHDT and CDR2 is YNNKEL (reference sequence). The CDR3 runs 14 residues. The chain's CDR3 is CASSQVEANTEAFF. The CDR3 DNA reads TGTGCCAGCAGCCAAGTTGAGGCTAACACTGAAGCTTTCTTT.

CDR3 amino acids: CASIRGTGANVLTF. The CDR3 coding sequence is TGTGCCAGCATACGCGGTACTGGGGCCAACGTCCTGACTTTC. This chain links TRBV7-8 with TRBJ2-6; D gene unclear. The CDR3 spans 14 residues. The V end lost 7 bases, the J end lost 2 bases, and 9 bases lay between the germline ends. Looked up from germline, CDR1 is SGHVS and CDR2 is FQNEAQ.

CDR3 coding DNA: TGTGCCAGCAGTTTGGAGGGGTCTCTAAACTATGGCTACACCTTC. Its protein product is CASSLEGSLNYGYTF. The genes are TRBV28 and TRBJ1-2; D may be TRBD1 (5 bases). Germline loops: CDR1 MDHEN, CDR2 SYDVKM. The CDR3 consists of 15 residues. The germline V and J ends were trimmed by 3 bases and 2 bases, with 13 bases remaining between them.

The rearrangement links TRBV7-9 to TRBJ2-1; 7 bases agree with TRBD1. With 4 bases clipped from V and 9 bases from J, the junction kept 6 bases outside the gene matches. Germline V gene lookup returns CDR1 SEHNR and CDR2 FQNEAQ (reference sequence). The CDR3 covers 13 residues. The CDR3 loop is CASSSQGSGEQFF. The CDR3 DNA reads as TGTGCCAGCAGCTCACAGGGGAGCGGTGAGCAGTTCTTC.

The V and J genes are TRBV2 and TRBJ2-5; TRBD2 matches 7 bases. Looked up from germline, CDR1 is SNHLY and CDR2 is FYNNEI. The CDR3 runs 14 residues. With V trimmed by 3 bases and J by 5 bases, 6 bases remained unmatched. The CDR3 region has the DNA TGTGCCAGCAGTGAGGGGGGGGTTATGGAGACCCAGTACTTC. This codes for CASSEGGVMETQYF.

The chain has TRBV5-1 and TRBJ1-4; D is undetermined. CDR3 length: 16 amino acids. From germline, CDR1 is SGHRS and CDR2 YFSETQ. The V and J ends lost 2 bases and 2 bases respectively, with 13 bases between them. CDR3 region: CASSLQPGGTNEKLFF. The CDR3, as DNA: TGCGCCAGCAGCTTACAGCCGGGCGGGACTAATGAAAAACTGTTTTTT.

V usage is TRBV28 and J usage is TRBJ1-5; D not resolved. This CDR3 comprises 14 residues. The ends were cut back, 2 bases at V and 4 bases at J, with 9 bases in the middle. Germline V CDR1 and CDR2: MDHEN, SYDVKM. The CDR3 spells CASSLGGDNQPQHF. In nucleotides, the CDR3 is TGTGCCAGCAGTTTAGGAGGTGATAATCAGCCCCAGCATTTT.

The chain is built from TRBV7-2 and TRBJ2-7, with 7 bases identical to TRBD1. There are 14 residues in the CDR3. Trimming removed 1 base from V and 6 bases from J; junction bases left unmatched: 6. Germline V gene sequence: CDR1 SGHTA, CDR2 FQGNSA. This CDR3 is CASSLGVQGVEQYF. In DNA, the CDR3 is TGTGCCAGCAGCTTAGGAGTGCAGGGGGTCGAGCAGTACTTC.

V is TRBV5-1 and J is TRBJ2-7; 14 nucleotides match TRBD2. V trimming: 4 bases; J trimming: 3 bases; junction bases outside the gene matches: 3. CDR3 length: 15 amino acids. The germline V gene has CDR1 SGHRS and CDR2 YFSETQ. In nucleotides, the CDR3 is TGCGCCAGCAGCGTAGGGACTAGCGGGAGCTACGAGCAGTACTTC. Its translation is CASSVGTSGSYEQYF. Variable domain in full (rest from reference TRBV5-1 and TRBJ2-7): KAGVTQTPRYLIKTRGQQVTLSCSPISGHRSVSWYQQTPGQGLQFLFEYFSETQRNKGNFPGRFSGRQFSNSRSEMNVSTLELGDSALYLCASSVGTSGSYEQYFGPGTRLTVT.

This clone showed up just a few times. This sequence joins TRBV27 and TRBJ1-6; D might be TRBD1 (6 bases). Per the germline V gene, CDR1 is MNHEY and CDR2 is SMNVEV (reference sequence). The length of the CDR3 is 13 residues. V lost 3 bases, J lost 8 bases, and 8 bases lay in between. CDR3 loop: CASSFWTDSPLHF. CDR3 in DNA: TGTGCCAGCAGTTTCTGGACAGATTCACCCCTCCACTTT.

This clone was found once. The CDR3 is CASSLLPRTGGGGANVLTF. The CDR3 DNA is TGTGCCAGCAGCCTCCTCCCTAGGACAGGGGGTGGTGGGGCCAACGTCCTGACTTTC. The J gene is TRBJ2-6, the V gene TRBV7-3; 10 bases line up with TRBD1. The germline V gene has CDR1 SGHTA and CDR2 FQGTGA. V was pared by 5 bases and J by 3 bases, with 13 bases of the junction left unmatched. The CDR3 has 19 amino acids.